What follows are 8 T cell receptor beta chains derived from one specimen sequenced in a study of blood T cell repertoires in COVID-19. Profiled with immunoSEQ multiplex PCR; TCRdb holds only in-frame clones, not every one. The table lists 25,000 to 35,000 clones, 89% of them singletons. The sequenced sample was peripheral blood. These receptors all stem from an elderly man with acute or convalescent COVID-19.

This sequence joins TRBV3-1 (or the pseudogene TRBV3-2) and TRBJ2-5, with 7 bases that match TRBD2. The CDR3 is 15 residues long. The V gene end was trimmed by 2 bases and the J gene end by 4 bases; junction bases not matched to a gene: 7. In germline, CDR1 is LGHDT, CDR2 YNNKEL (reference sequence). DNA of the CDR3: TGTGCCAGCAGCCAATCGGCCGGCGGGGGAGAGACCCAGTACTTC. Encoded protein: CASSQSAGGGETQYF.

This chain connects TRBV3-1 (or the pseudogene TRBV3-2) to TRBJ1-4, with D unclear. CDR1 and CDR2 (germline): LGHDT, YNNKEL (reference sequence). V lost 0 bases and J lost 4, with 12 bases in between. The CDR3 consists of 16 residues. This CDR3 reads CASSQDIRGRNEKLFF. CDR3 in DNA: TGTGCCAGCAGCCAAGACATAAGAGGGCGTAATGAAAAACTGTTTTTT.

The rearrangement joins TRBV14 to TRBJ1-1, with no clear D. The germline CDR1 and CDR2 sequences are SGHDN and FVKESK. Trimming shortened V by 4 bases and J by 7 bases, and 16 bases separated the two germline ends. This CDR3 spans 14 amino acids. This chain's CDR3 is CASSPLEGANEAFF. CDR3 coding DNA: TGTGCCAGCAGCCCCCTAGAGGGAGCCAATGAAGCTTTCTTT.

This chain joins TRBV24-1 and TRBJ2-4; 9 bases line up with TRBD1. The CDR3 loop spans 16 amino acids. Per germline, CDR1 KGHDR and CDR2 SFDVKD. Trimming cost V 4 bases and J 3 bases; bases outside gene matches: 6. The CDR3: CATSDAGQGGKNIQYF. The CDR3 DNA reads as TGTGCCACCAGTGACGCGGGACAGGGTGGCAAAAACATTCAGTACTTC.

The chain couples TRBV7-6 to TRBJ1-3; TRBD1 matches at 7 bases. V was pared by 5 bases and J by 5 bases, with 3 bases of the junction left unmatched. The CDR3 runs to 13 residues. CDR1 SGHVS and CDR2 FNYEAQ come from the germline V gene. CDR3 loop: CASSMGQRNTIYF. CDR3 nucleotides: TGTGCCAGCAGCATGGGACAGCGAAACACCATATATTTT.

The V call is TRBV19, the J call TRBJ2-7; a weak D match, TRBD2 (5 bases). The CDR3 loop spans 16 amino acids. Germline values: CDR1 LNHDA, CDR2 SQIVND (reference sequence). V was clipped by 10 bases and J by 1 base, with 23 bases between them. CDR3 protein: CATNGVESDGSYEQYF. The CDR3 DNA follows: TGTGCCACCAACGGGGTCGAATCGGACGGATCCTACGAGCAGTACTTC.

The rearrangement joins TRBV10-2 to TRBJ1-2; D is uncertain. The CDR3 totals 13 residues. Between the trimmed V and J ends, which lost 4 bases and 3 bases, there was a span of 9 bases. In germline, CDR1 is WSHSY, CDR2 SAAADI. In nucleotides, the CDR3 is TGCGCCAGCAGTGCTCGAGCCGACTATGGCTACACCTTC. Translated, it gives CASSARADYGYTF.

The chain links TRBV27 to TRBJ2-7, with a possible D match to TRBD2 (6 bases). The V and J ends lost 9 bases and 3 bases respectively, with 15 bases between them. This CDR3 region has 13 residues. The V gene's germline CDR1 is MNHEY and CDR2 SMNVEV (reference sequence). Written as DNA, the CDR3 is TGTGCCAGTCGAAGGGCCGGGAGCTACGAGCAGTACTTC. This codes for CASRRAGSYEQYF.